The sample holds one count of the clone carrying this TCR beta chain. Its antigen remains unknown. The planned depth of sequencing spanned 1 in 200,000 to 1 in 1 million T cells. Profiling relied on immunoSEQ multiplex PCR, and the TCRdb table lists in-frame clones only, not all of them. Of approximately 320,000 clones detected, about 64% appear once; the ten largest clones hold around 6.6%. These data are taken from a study of cytotoxic CD8 clonotypes in ibrutinib-treated CLL. Study details: The patient breakdown showed under 12 relapsed/refractory and some 16 treatment-naive cases, with about 18 IGHV unmutated. Overall, roughly 25 responses were partial and 2 complete; following median roughly 72 months, 14 patients stayed remitted and around twelve progressed.

The CDR3 totals 15 residues. Trimming removed 4 bases at V and 8 bases at J, with 19 bases between. Germline assignment: CDR1 SGHAT and CDR2 FQNNGV. Broader study findings: Circulating CD8+ T-cell counts were tracked by baseline clonality, which exceeded that of age-matched healthy donors.

The genes are TRBV11-2 and TRBJ2-3, with D unresolved. This clonotype originated in a human donor with chronic lymphocytic leukemia. Material: PBMCs, obtained after 36 months of ibrutinib treatment. The CDR3 sequence: CASSSTLDPWRTQYF. The CDR3 DNA reads as TGTGCCAGCAGCTCTACCTTAGATCCCTGGCGTACGCAGTATTTT.